This entry is about one T cell receptor beta chain. Antigen specificity is unknown. Germline loops: CDR1 SNHLY, CDR2 FYNNEI. The CDR3 is 15 amino acids. V lost 6 bases and J lost 4, with 18 bases in between. This entry is derived from a study of cytomegalovirus exposure and HLA in healthy donors. Study details: Earlier sequencing of around 190 million T cells yielded around 100 million unique TCR beta sequences.

Amplification used 60 Vbeta primers and 13 Jbeta primers. Original methodology: Around 9.9 million shared chains were among the roughly 80 million unique TCR beta chains that a later analysis counted. The repertoire was sequenced with immunoSEQ multiplex PCR; TCRdb's copy has only in-frame clones and lacks some. From that table come the V and J calls and clone size; the DNA was used to work out D and trimming. This table holds some 130,000 clones, 60% to 80% found once. Study findings and constraints: CMV serostatus alone was available as immune exposure information.

Sequences were obtained from PBMCs. This chain joins TRBV2 and TRBJ2-5; D perhaps matches TRBD1 (5 bases). This clonotype was sampled from a man in his thirties or forties in good health and CMV-seronegative. CDR3 protein: CASRGQGQGLETQYF. The CDR3 DNA reads TGTGCCAGCAGGGGCCAGGGTCAGGGCTTAGAGACCCAGTACTTC.